A single sample gave rise to the 29 T cell receptor beta chains below, sequenced in a study of CD8 T cells in Susac syndrome. Random hexamers served to reverse transcribe about 0.5 to 1 ug RNA. TCRdb reanalysed the immunoSEQ multiplex PCR reads using MiXCR and keeps one entry per CDR3 protein. The sample carries about 150,000 distinct CDR3 sequences, roughly 95% recorded once. The sample was CD4+ T cells from PBMCs. Receptors were obtained from a human donor with Susac syndrome.

The chain employs TRBV3-1 and TRBJ2-1; 9 bases are a match to TRBD2. J gave up 3 bases and V 0 bases, and 6 bases lay outside the gene matches. The CDR3 spans 17 residues. Germline CDR1 reads LGHDT; CDR2 reads YNNKEL (reference sequence). The CDR3 nucleotides are TGTGCCAGCAGCCAAGATGGGAGCGGGGGGTACTACAATGAGCAGTTCTTC. The encoded protein is CASSQDGSGGYYNEQFF.

The chain links TRBV29-1 to TRBJ2-1; D is undetermined. Looked up from germline, CDR1 is SQVTM and CDR2 is ANQGSEA. Trimming cost V 6 bases and J 0 bases, with 12 bases left between them. This CDR3 is built from 14 residues. As DNA, the CDR3 is TGCAGCGTATCCGGACCGATCTCCTACAATGAGCAGTTCTTC. As protein: CSVSGPISYNEQFF.

The chain couples TRBV6-1 to TRBJ1-2; D is ambiguous. The CDR3 is 14 residues long. CDR1 and CDR2 (germline): MNHNS, SASEGT. Trimming left V 2 bases short and J 4 bases short, with 11 bases between. The CDR3 loop is CASSELVTAYGYTF. As DNA, the CDR3 is TGTGCCAGCAGTGAACTCGTGACGGCCTATGGCTACACCTTC.

Only one count was recorded for this clonotype. The rearrangement uses TRBV29-1 and TRBJ1-1, with D uncertain. Germline loops: CDR1 SQVTM, CDR2 ANQGSEA. Trimming stripped 2 bases from V and 4 bases from J, with 11 bases between. This CDR3 spans 13 amino acids. CDR3 residues: CSVEKGGGTEAFF. Here the CDR3 DNA reads TGCAGCGTTGAAAAGGGCGGTGGCACTGAAGCTTTCTTT.

On this clonotype itself: One end of the junction varies from germline; a read error may be responsible. The chain links TRBV4-1 to TRBJ2-5; 8 positions agree with TRBD1. This CDR3 has 13 residues. Per germline, CDR1 MGHRA and CDR2 YSYEKL. CDR3 in amino acids: CASSRGPQETQYF. The CDR3 coding sequence is TGTGCCAGCTCCAGGGGGCCCCAAGAGACCCAGTACTTC.

This chain joins TRBV6-1 and TRBJ1-6, with no clear D. From germline, CDR1 is MNHNS and CDR2 SASEGT. The CDR3 loop spans 13 amino acids. The germline V and J ends were trimmed by 7 bases and 9 bases, with 13 bases remaining between them. CDR3 residues: CASKEQTLSPLHF. The CDR3 region has the DNA TGTGCCAGCAAGGAACAGACACTTTCACCCCTCCACTTT.

V gene TRBV7-2 combines with J gene TRBJ1-5, with D possibly matching TRBD1 (6 bases). V was clipped by 4 bases and J by 6 bases, with 19 bases between them. This CDR3 has 16 amino acids. Germline CDR1 is SGHTA and CDR2 is FQGNSA. CDR3 in DNA: TGTGCCAGCAGCTACGGGCCTCAGGGGCAGGGTCAGCCCCAGCATTTT. The encoded protein is CASSYGPQGQGQPQHF.

In its sample, this clonotype was seen once. The V gene is TRBV20-1, the J gene TRBJ2-5; 7 bases agree with TRBD2. Germline loops: CDR1 DFQATT, CDR2 SNEGSKA (reference sequence). The J segment lost 1 base and the V segment lost 6 bases, leaving 5 bases of the junction unmatched. The CDR3 totals 13 residues. CDR3: CSALTGGQETQYF. In DNA, the CDR3 is TGCAGTGCCCTAACGGGGGGCCAAGAGACCCAGTACTTC.

The chain couples TRBV5-1 to TRBJ1-2; D is perhaps TRBD1 (6 bases). V was clipped by 6 bases and J by 0 bases, with 15 bases between them. The CDR3 is 15 residues long. The germline V gene encodes CDR1 SGHRS and CDR2 YFSETQ. The CDR3 DNA reads TGCGCCAGCAAGGACACAGGGCAATCTAACTATGGCTACACCTTC. Translating it yields CASKDTGQSNYGYTF.

The chain has TRBV7-2 and TRBJ1-5; D uncertain. The germline gives CDR1 SGHTA, CDR2 FQGNSA. The V and J ends lost 4 bases and 1 base respectively, with 8 bases between them. The CDR3 is 14 amino acids. The CDR3 reads CASSSLASNQPQHF. For the CDR3, the DNA is TGTGCCAGCAGCTCTCTCGCAAGCAATCAGCCCCAGCATTTT.

This chain links TRBV6-6 with TRBJ1-5; tentative D call: TRBD1 (6 bases). The CDR3 runs to 14 residues. Trimming took off 4 bases at V and 7 bases at J, with 14 bases between the two ends. Per germline, CDR1 MNHNY and CDR2 SVGAGI (reference sequence). This CDR3 is CASSSPGEGQPQHF. CDR3 in DNA: TGTGCCAGCAGTTCACCAGGGGAAGGACAGCCCCAGCATTTT.

The gene calls are TRBV12-3 or TRBV12-4 and TRBJ1-1; the D gene is possibly TRBD1 (6 bases). The V end lost 5 bases, the J end lost 4 bases, and 11 bases lay between the germline ends. The CDR3 runs 13 residues. CDR3 sequence: CASSAGQITEAFF. In nucleotides, the CDR3 is TGTGCCAGCAGTGCCGGACAGATCACTGAAGCTTTCTTT.

The J gene is TRBJ1-5, the V gene TRBV20-1; 8 positions agree with TRBD1. CDR1 and CDR2 (germline): DFQATT, SNEGSKA (reference sequence). The CDR3 consists of 16 residues. V gave up 5 bases and J gave up 0 bases; unmatched junction bases: 9. This chain's CDR3 is CSALMTGAYSNQPQHF. The CDR3 coding sequence is TGCAGTGCTCTTATGACAGGGGCGTATAGCAATCAGCCCCAGCATTTT.

In this sample, this clonotype turned up once. The chain uses TRBV29-1 and TRBJ2-3, with D perhaps TRBD1 (6 bases). CDR3 length: 13 residues. V was cut by 4 bases and J by 2 bases, with 10 bases left in between. CDR1 is SQVTM, CDR2 ANQGSEA, per germline. CDR3 region: CSVGGGHTDTQYF. Here the CDR3 DNA reads TGCAGCGTTGGTGGGGGCCACACAGATACGCAGTATTTT.

This clonotype has only a few counts. This chain links TRBV29-1 with TRBJ2-5; no clear D. The CDR3 spans 13 residues. Germline V CDR1 and CDR2: SQVTM, ANQGSEA. V lost 7 bases and J lost 2, with 14 bases in between. In nucleotides, the CDR3 is TGCAGCGCCGGTCGGACCCAGCAAGAGACCCAGTACTTC. Encoded protein: CSAGRTQQETQYF.

The chain couples TRBV20-1 to TRBJ2-1; D is unclear. Germline CDR1 is DFQATT and CDR2 is SNEGSKA (reference sequence). V lost 3 bases to trimming and J lost 12 bases, with 21 bases between them. The CDR3 loop spans 14 amino acids. CDR3 residues: CSARDPSLPDGQFF. In DNA, the CDR3 is TGCAGTGCTAGGGACCCGTCCCTCCCCGACGGGCAGTTCTTC.

The chain is built from TRBV9 and TRBJ1-2, with 8 bases matching TRBD1. J was trimmed by 4 bases and V by 0 bases; bases with no gene match: 11. The CDR3 is made up of 17 amino acids. Germline-derived CDR1 and CDR2 are SGDLS and YYNGEE. The CDR3: CASSVATGDLLGYGYTF. CDR3 bases: TGTGCCAGCAGCGTAGCGACAGGGGATTTGTTAGGCTATGGCTACACCTTC.

The rearrangement uses TRBV29-1 and TRBJ1-4, with 9 positions matching TRBD1. J lost 8 bases, V lost 6 bases, and 7 bases had no gene match. This CDR3 spans 13 amino acids. Germline assignment: CDR1 SQVTM and CDR2 ANQGSEA. The CDR3 loop is CSVGDRAREKLFF. CDR3 in DNA: TGCAGCGTGGGGGACAGGGCCAGGGAAAAACTGTTTTTT.

The V and J genes are TRBV18 and TRBJ2-7; 7 bases line up with TRBD1. In germline, CDR1 is KGHSH, CDR2 LQKENI. The CDR3 has 14 amino acids. V trimming: 3 bases; J trimming: 0 bases; junction bases outside the gene matches: 2. This CDR3 is CASSPGDSSYEQYF. The CDR3 bases are TGTGCCAGCTCACCGGGGGACAGCTCCTACGAGCAGTACTTC.

This clonotype has just a few counts. The V gene is TRBV12-3 or TRBV12-4, the J gene TRBJ2-3; D gene unclear. This CDR3 has 11 amino acids. V was cut by 8 bases and J by 2 bases, with 5 bases left in between. The CDR3 here is CASSPTDTQYF. The DNA for the CDR3 is TGTGCCAGCTCACCCACAGATACGCAGTATTTT.

J is TRBJ2-3 and V is TRBV4-2, with 8 bases matching TRBD2. The germline V gene encodes CDR1 LGHNA and CDR2 YNFKEQ. V lost 0 bases and J lost 3; bases outside the gene matches: 5. CDR3 size: 16 residues. In DNA form, the CDR3 reads TGTGCCAGCAGCCAAGAAGCGGGGGCAAGGACAGATACGCAGTATTTT. As protein: CASSQEAGARTDTQYF.

The chain couples TRBV7-8 to TRBJ1-4; maybe TRBD1 (5 bases). V was trimmed by 3 bases and J by 3 bases, leaving 14 bases between them. The length of the CDR3 is 16 residues. CDR1 is SGHVS and CDR2 is FQNEAQ in the germline V gene. This CDR3 is CASSLLDSASNEKLFF. CDR3 DNA sequence: TGTGCCAGCAGCTTGCTTGACAGTGCATCTAATGAAAAACTGTTTTTT.

The chain employs TRBV6-2 or TRBV6-3 and TRBJ1-2, with D possibly matching TRBD1 (5 bases). This CDR3 is 15 amino acids long. The germline V and J ends were trimmed by 2 bases and 4 bases, with 14 bases remaining between them. Germline V CDR1 and CDR2: MNHEY, SVGEGT. The CDR3 DNA reads as TGTGCCAGCAGTTACGATTGGGACGGAGCCTATGGCTACACCTTC. Encoded protein: CASSYDWDGAYGYTF.

This chain joins TRBV12-3 or TRBV12-4 and TRBJ1-6, with TRBD1 identical over 10 bases. The CDR3 loop spans 15 amino acids. Germline trimming cut 6 bases from V and 7 bases from J; bases unmatched to any gene: 6. The CDR3 region has the DNA TGTGCCAGCAGCCGAGACAGGGGGCAAAATTCACCCCTCCACTTT. It translates to CASSRDRGQNSPLHF.

The chain uses TRBV29-1 and TRBJ2-7, with a weak D call TRBD1 (6 bases). Trimming took off 7 bases at V and 2 bases at J, with 18 bases between the two ends. This CDR3 spans 14 amino acids. Germline CDR1 reads SQVTM; CDR2 reads ANQGSEA. The chain's CDR3 is CSAQPGQFPYEQYF. The CDR3 DNA reads TGCAGCGCCCAACCTGGACAGTTTCCCTACGAGCAGTACTTC.

The CDR3 region is CASSLDRGLSYEQYF. CDR3 bases: TGTGCCAGCAGTTTAGATCGAGGGCTGTCGTACGAGCAGTACTTC. The rearrangement joins TRBV28 to TRBJ2-7; D might be TRBD2 (5 bases). V lost 2 bases to trimming and J lost 4 bases, with 15 bases between them. The CDR3 has 15 residues. Germline lookup yields CDR1 MDHEN and CDR2 SYDVKM.

This chain joins TRBV27 and TRBJ1-3; no reliable D call. The CDR3 has 15 amino acids. CDR1 is MNHEY and CDR2 is SMNVEV in the germline V gene (reference sequence). The CDR3 sequence is CAPAIRLFFGNTIYF. The CDR3 DNA is TGTGCTCCAGCAATAAGGCTTTTCTTTGGAAACACCATATATTTT.

V gene TRBV6-6 combines with J gene TRBJ1-1, with TRBD1 matching over 7 bases. CDR3 length: 12 amino acids. CDR1 and CDR2 (germline): MNHNY, SVGAGI (reference sequence). Germline trimming cut 9 bases from V and 7 bases from J; bases unmatched to any gene: 8. CDR3 DNA sequence: TGTGCCAGTTCAAGGGGGCTGGTTGAAGCTTTCTTT. Translating it yields CASSRGLVEAFF.

This chain joins TRBV7-9 and TRBJ2-1, with D possibly being TRBD2 (5 bases). The length of the CDR3 is 12 residues. V lost 7 bases, J lost 12 bases, and 16 bases lay in between. CDR1 is SEHNR and CDR2 is FQNEAQ in the germline V gene (reference sequence). DNA of the CDR3: TGTGCCAGCAACCGCGAGGGTCGCGGGCAGTTCTTC. It specifies CASNREGRGQFF.